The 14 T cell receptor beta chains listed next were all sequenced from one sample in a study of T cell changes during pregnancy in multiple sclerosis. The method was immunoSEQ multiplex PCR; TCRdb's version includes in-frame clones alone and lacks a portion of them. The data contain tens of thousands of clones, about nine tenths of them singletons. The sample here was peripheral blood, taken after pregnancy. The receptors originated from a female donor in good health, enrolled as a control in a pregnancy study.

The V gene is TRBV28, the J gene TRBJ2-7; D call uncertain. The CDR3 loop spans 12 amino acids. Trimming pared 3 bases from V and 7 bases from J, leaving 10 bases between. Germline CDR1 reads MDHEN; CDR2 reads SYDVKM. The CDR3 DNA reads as TGTGCCAGCAGTTTTGCATCCGGGGAGCAGTACTTC. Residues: CASSFASGEQYF.

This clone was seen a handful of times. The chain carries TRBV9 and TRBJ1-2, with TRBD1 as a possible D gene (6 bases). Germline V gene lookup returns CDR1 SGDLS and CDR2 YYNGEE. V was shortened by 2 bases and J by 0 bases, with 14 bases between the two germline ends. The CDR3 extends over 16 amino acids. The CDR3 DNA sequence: TGTGCCAGCAGCGTGTCAGGGACACTGGCTAACTATGGCTACACCTTC. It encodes CASSVSGTLANYGYTF.

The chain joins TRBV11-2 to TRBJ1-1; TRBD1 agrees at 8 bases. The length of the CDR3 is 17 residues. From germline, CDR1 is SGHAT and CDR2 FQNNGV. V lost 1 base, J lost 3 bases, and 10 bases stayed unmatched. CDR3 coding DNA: TGTGCCAGCAGCTTAGCCCGCTCTGGACAGGGAGACACTGAAGCTTTCTTT. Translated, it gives CASSLARSGQGDTEAFF.

CDR3 protein: CASSITGMRGYTF. In DNA, the CDR3 is TGTGCCAGTAGTATAACAGGGATGAGGGGCTACACCTTC. The rearrangement uses TRBV19 and TRBJ1-2, with D possibly being TRBD1 (6 bases). Trimming pared 2 bases from V and 8 bases from J, leaving 12 bases between. The CDR3 is 13 amino acids. Germline V gene lookup returns CDR1 LNHDA and CDR2 SQIVND (reference sequence).

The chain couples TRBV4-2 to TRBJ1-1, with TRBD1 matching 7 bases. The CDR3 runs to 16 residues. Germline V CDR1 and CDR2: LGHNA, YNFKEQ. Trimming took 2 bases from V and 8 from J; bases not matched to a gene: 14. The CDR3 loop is CASSQRQGTGDWEAFF. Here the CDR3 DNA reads TGTGCCAGCAGCCAAAGACAGGGTACTGGGGACTGGGAAGCTTTCTTT.

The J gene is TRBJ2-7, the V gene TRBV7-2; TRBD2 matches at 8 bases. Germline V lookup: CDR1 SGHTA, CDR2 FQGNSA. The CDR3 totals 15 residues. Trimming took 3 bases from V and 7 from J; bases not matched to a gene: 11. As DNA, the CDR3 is TGTGCCAGCAGCTTCACGGGGGGGTTTACGGGGGAGCAGTACTTC. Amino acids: CASSFTGGFTGEQYF. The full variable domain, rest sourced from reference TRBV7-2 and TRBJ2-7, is GAGVSQSPSNKVTEKGKDVELRCDPISGHTALYWYRQSLGQGLEFLIYFQGNSAPDKSGLPSDRFSAERTGGSVSTLTIQRTQQEDSAVYLCASSFTGGFTGEQYFGPGTRLTVT.

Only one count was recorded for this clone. The CDR3 loop reads CASSLEARGETQYF. DNA for the CDR3: TGTGCCAGCAGTTTGGAGGCCCGCGGGGAGACCCAGTACTTC. The chain employs TRBV27 and TRBJ2-5, with D perhaps TRBD2 (5 bases). V was cut by 3 bases and J by 5 bases, with 13 bases left in between. Germline loops: CDR1 MNHEY, CDR2 SMNVEV (reference sequence). This CDR3 has 14 amino acids.

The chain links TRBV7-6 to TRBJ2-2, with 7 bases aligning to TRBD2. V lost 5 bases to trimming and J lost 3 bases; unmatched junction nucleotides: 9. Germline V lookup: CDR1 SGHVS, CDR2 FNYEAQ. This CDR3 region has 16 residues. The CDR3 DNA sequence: TGTGCCAGCAGCCCCTCCCCGGGGAGGGACACCGGGGAGCTGTTTTTT. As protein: CASSPSPGRDTGELFF. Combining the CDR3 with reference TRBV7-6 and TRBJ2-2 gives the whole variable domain GAGVSQSPRYKVTKRGQDVALRCDPISGHVSLYWYRQALGQGPEFLTYFNYEAQQDKSGLPNDRFSAERPEGSISTLTIQRTEQRDSAMYRCASSPSPGRDTGELFFGEGSRLTVL.

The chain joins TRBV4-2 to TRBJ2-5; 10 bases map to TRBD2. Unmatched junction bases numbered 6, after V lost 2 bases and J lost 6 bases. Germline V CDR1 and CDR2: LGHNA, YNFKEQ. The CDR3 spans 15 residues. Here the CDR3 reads CASSQTRTSGKTQYF. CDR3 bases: TGTGCCAGCAGCCAAACTAGGACTAGCGGAAAGACCCAGTACTTC.

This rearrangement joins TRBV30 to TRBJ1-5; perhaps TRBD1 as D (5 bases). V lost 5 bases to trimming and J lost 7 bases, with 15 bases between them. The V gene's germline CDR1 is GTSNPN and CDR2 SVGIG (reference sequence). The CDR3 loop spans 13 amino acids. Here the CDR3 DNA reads TGTGCCTGGCAGAGCGGGGGAGGCCAGCCCCAGCATTTT. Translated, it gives CAWQSGGGQPQHF. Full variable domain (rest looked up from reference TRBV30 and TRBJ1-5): SQTIHQWPATLVQPVGSPLSLECTVEGTSNPNLYWYRQAAGRGLQLLFYSVGIGQISSEVPQNLSASRPQDRQFILSSKKLLLSDSGFYLCAWQSGGGQPQHFGDGTRLSIL.

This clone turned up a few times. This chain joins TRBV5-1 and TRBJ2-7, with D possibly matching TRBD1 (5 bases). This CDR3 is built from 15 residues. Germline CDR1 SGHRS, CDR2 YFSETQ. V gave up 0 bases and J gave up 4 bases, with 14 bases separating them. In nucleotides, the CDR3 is TGCGCCAGCAGCTTGGAGGGCAGGGCAGGATACGAGCAGTACTTC. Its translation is CASSLEGRAGYEQYF.

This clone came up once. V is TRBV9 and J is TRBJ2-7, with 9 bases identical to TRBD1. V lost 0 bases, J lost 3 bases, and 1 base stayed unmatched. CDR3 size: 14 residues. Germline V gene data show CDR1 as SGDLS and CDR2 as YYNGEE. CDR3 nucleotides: TGTGCCAGCAGCGTAGGGGACAGGGTCTACGAGCAGTACTTC. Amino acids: CASSVGDRVYEQYF.

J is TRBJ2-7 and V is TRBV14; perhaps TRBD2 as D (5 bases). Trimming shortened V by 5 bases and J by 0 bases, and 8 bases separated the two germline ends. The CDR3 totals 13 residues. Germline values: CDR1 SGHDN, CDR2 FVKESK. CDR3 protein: CASSERTSYEQYF. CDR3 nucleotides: TGTGCCAGCAGCGAGCGGACCTCCTACGAGCAGTACTTC.

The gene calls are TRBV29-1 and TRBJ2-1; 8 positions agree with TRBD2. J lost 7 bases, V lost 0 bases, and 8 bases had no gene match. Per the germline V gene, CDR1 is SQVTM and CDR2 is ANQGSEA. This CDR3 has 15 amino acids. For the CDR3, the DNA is TGCAGCGTTGAAGATCCCGGGGGGGCCTTGAATGAGCAGTTCTTC. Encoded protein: CSVEDPGGALNEQFF.